This record covers a single TCR beta chain. This clone appeared once. Its antigen specificity is not known. Base quality data are lacking; no much larger clone is found one base away. The sample comes from a study of immune evolution from preneoplasia to lung adenocarcinoma (dated by TCRdb to the early 2020s). Broadly, across the study: HLA loss of heterozygosity was found in less than 8% of AIS, around 15% of MIA and 30% to 40% of ADC lesions, and in no AAH lesions. POLYSOLVER was used to infer Class I HLA alleles from exome data, and LOHHLA was used to detect allele-specific HLA loss. The TCR sequencing data were obtained from more than 45 patients. Sample size was based on specimen availability rather than a prior power calculation. Resected precursor lesions (AAH, AIS, MIA) and invasive adenocarcinomas were each compared against paired morphologically normal lung tissue. According to the study, about 100 samples went through TCR sequencing. Whole exome sequencing and methylation data from the same cohort of nodules were integrated with the immune data. A total of approximately 48 patients with pulmonary nodules who underwent surgical resection were included in the overall cohort. The study combined immune gene expression, TCR sequencing and multiplex immunofluorescence to profile immune contexture across lung adenocarcinoma precursors and invasive adenocarcinoma. General study outcomes and caveats: Clonality was highest in normal lung, while later-stage lesions appeared to show lower clonality but higher T cell density and diversity. Findings were based on association rather than direct causation; larger cohorts with long-term follow-up and longitudinal biopsies were deemed needed. The highest top T cell clone frequencies were observed in normal lung, and a progressive decrease in top T cell clone frequencies appeared to occur from AAH through AIS, MIA and invasive adenocarcinoma. Because all patients came from Japan and China, whether the findings apply to Western populations was uncertain. Compared with EGFR-mutant or double wild-type lesions, KRAS-mutant nodules had the highest T cell clonality.

The immunoSEQ hsTCRbeta Kit was used to sequence TCR beta CDR3 regions from DNA. The authors' pipeline ran thus. The ImmunoSEQ Analyzer was used to analyse the TCR sequencing data. T cell clonality was defined as 1 minus Pielou's evenness computed on productive rearrangements. T cell diversity was measured with the inverse Simpson index on productive templates. T cell density was defined as TCR beta template counts normalized to usable DNA, with usable DNA estimated by amplification and sequencing of housekeeping genes. Two-sided Kruskal-Wallis tests were used to compare TCR metrics across histologic stages. In its TCRdb copy, this immuneACCESS table keeps in-frame sequences only and misses some clones. Where compared with another copy, unresolved V genes explain less than half of these, and the others have no known cause. V, J and clone size were drawn from that table, and D and trimming were deduced from the DNA. The sample profile shows just over 3,500 clones; around 80% of them were found once. Of the sample, 9.5% to 15% falls within the top ten clones.

The patients had resection in Japan or China between about 2013 and 2018. The histologic diagnosis of each case was independently confirmed on H&E slides by two lung cancer pathologists. To enrich premalignant or tumor cells for nucleic acid extraction, macro-dissection was performed after pathologic assessment. FFPE tissue was used for DNA isolation with the AllPrep DNA/RNA FFPE Kit. Trimming removed 0 bases from V and 0 bases from J, leaving 3 bases between the germline ends. Reading the germline V gene gives CDR1 SGHRS and CDR2 YFSETQ. Taken from cysteine to phenylalanine, the CDR3 has 13 residues. Kept here is only the CDR3 DNA, which spans 39 bases and is read in frame from base 1.

The material sequenced was FFPE lung adenocarcinoma in situ tissue. Sample cell subset or site, as interpreted from the label and publication: preinvasive adenocarcinoma in situ (AIS). This sequence originates from a person aged 55-85 years with lung adenocarcinoma. The V gene is TRBV5-1 and the J gene is TRBJ1-2, with no confidently assigned D gene. The CDR3 region: CASSLDSNYGYTF. At the DNA level, the sequence is TGCGCCAGCAGCTTGGACTCTAACTATGGCTACACCTTC.